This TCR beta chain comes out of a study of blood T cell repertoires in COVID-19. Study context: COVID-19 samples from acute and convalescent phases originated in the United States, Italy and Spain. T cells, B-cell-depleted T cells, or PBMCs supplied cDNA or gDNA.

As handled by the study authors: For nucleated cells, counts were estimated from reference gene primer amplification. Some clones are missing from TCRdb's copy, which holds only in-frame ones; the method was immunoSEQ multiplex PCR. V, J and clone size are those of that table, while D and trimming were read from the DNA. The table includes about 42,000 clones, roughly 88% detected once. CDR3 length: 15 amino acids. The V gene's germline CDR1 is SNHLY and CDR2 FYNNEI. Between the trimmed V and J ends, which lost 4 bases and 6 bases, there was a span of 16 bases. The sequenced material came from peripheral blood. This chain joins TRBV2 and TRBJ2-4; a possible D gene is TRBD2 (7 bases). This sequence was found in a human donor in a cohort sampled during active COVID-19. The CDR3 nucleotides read TGTGCCAGCAGTGGGGCCAGGGGCGGGGGAAACATTCAGTACTTC. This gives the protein CASSGARGGGNIQYF.